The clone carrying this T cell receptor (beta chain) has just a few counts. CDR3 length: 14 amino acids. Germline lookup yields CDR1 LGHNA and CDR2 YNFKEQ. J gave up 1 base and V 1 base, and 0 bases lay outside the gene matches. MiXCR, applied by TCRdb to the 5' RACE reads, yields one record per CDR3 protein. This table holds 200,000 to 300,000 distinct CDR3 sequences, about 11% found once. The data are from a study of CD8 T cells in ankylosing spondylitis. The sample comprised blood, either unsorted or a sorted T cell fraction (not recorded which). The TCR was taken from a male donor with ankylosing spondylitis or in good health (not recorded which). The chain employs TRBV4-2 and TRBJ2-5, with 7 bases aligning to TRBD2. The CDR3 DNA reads TGTGCCAGCAGCCAAGGACTAGCCCAAGAGACCCAGTACTTC. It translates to CASSQGLAQETQYF.